The rows below give T cell receptor beta chains drawn from one sample of a study of blood T cell repertoires in COVID-19. TCRdb's table, derived via immunoSEQ multiplex PCR, lists solely in-frame clones and lacks some. The sample lists tens of thousands of clones, about 87% seen once, with about a sixth in the top ten. The sequencing input was peripheral blood. Receptor source: a human donor in a cohort sampled during active COVID-19. Each CDR3 is given with its conserved first and last residue. A D gene is named only where the DNA matches it firmly. Not all rows give a size; the values are once, few, many and, for expanded clones, a class.

len	d_gene	v_gene	j_gene	abundance	CDR3nt	CDR3aa
17	TRBD2	TRBV3-1/TRBV3-2	TRBJ2-3	.	TGTGCCAGCAGCCAAAGACTAGCGGGGCATAGCACAGATACGCAGTATTTT	CASSQRLAGHSTDTQYF
14	.	TRBV9	TRBJ2-3	.	TGTGCCAGCAGCGTAGCGGGGAGAGCAGATACGCAGTATTTT	CASSVAGRADTQYF
14	TRBD1	TRBV4-1	TRBJ1-5	.	TGCGCCAGCAGCCAGAAACAGGGGAGTCAGCCCCAGCATTTT	CASSQKQGSQPQHF
15	TRBD2	TRBV6-5	TRBJ2-1	.	TGTGCCACCACGTCCGGGACTAGCGGATACAATGAGCAGTTCTTC	CATTSGTSGYNEQFF
12	.	TRBV6-2/TRBV6-3	TRBJ2-7	.	TGTGCCAGCAGTTGGGGGGTTTACGAGCAGTACTTC	CASSWGVYEQYF
17	.	TRBV28	TRBJ2-7	.	TGTGCCAGCAGTTCCCCACCCGGGACTCGAGGTGCAGTCGAGCAGTACTTC	CASSSPPGTRGAVEQYF
13	.	TRBV7-3	TRBJ2-7	.	TGTGCCAGCAGCTCCCCTCAGGGTTACGAGCAGTACTTC	CASSSPQGYEQYF
17	.	TRBV5-5	TRBJ2-7	.	TGTGCCAGCAGTCGGTTGGGGACCGGGAGCCTAGGGGACGAGCAGTACTTC	CASSRLGTGSLGDEQYF
13	.	TRBV10-1	TRBJ1-1	.	TGCGCCAGCAGCACAGGGCTTATCACTGAAGCTTTCTTT	CASSTGLITEAFF
12	.	TRBV30	TRBJ1-1	.	TGTGCCTGGAGTTCCCCCACGGGTGAAGCTTTCTTT	CAWSSPTGEAFF
16	.	TRBV18	TRBJ2-1	.	TGTGCCAGCTCACCACCTGCACAGGCATCCTACAATGAGCAGTTCTTC	CASSPPAQASYNEQFF
15	TRBD1	TRBV6-6	TRBJ2-7	.	TGTGCCAGCAGTTCCGCGGCAGGGGGCGCCTACGAGCAGTACTTC	CASSSAAGGAYEQYF
13	TRBD1	TRBV28	TRBJ2-3	.	TGTGCCAGCAGTCCGACGGACAGGTATACGCAGTATTTT	CASSPTDRYTQYF
11	.	TRBV3-1/TRBV3-2	TRBJ2-7	few	TGTGCCAGCGGGCACGGCTACGAGCAGTACTTC	CASGHGYEQYF
12	.	TRBV6-6	TRBJ1-2	.	TGTGCCACCTCAGTAGGAGGGTATGGCTACACCTTC	CATSVGGYGYTF
14	.	TRBV7-2	TRBJ1-2	.	TGTGCCAGCAGCTTAGGAGGGTTTGACTATGGCTACACCTTC	CASSLGGFDYGYTF
12	.	TRBV28	TRBJ1-4	.	TGTGCCAGCAGTTTAAGGGGCGAAAAACTGTTTTTT	CASSLRGEKLFF
15	TRBD2	TRBV6-2/TRBV6-3	TRBJ2-1	.	TGTGCCAGCAGTTACGGGACTAGCGGGGAAGAAGAGCAGTTCTTC	CASSYGTSGEEEQFF
13	.	TRBV6-4	TRBJ1-5	.	TGTGCCAGCAGTGCAGGGTCCAATCAGCCCCAGCATTTT	CASSAGSNQPQHF
14	TRBD1	TRBV7-2	TRBJ1-1	.	TGTGCCAGCAGCAAACAGGGGGCAGGAACTGAAGCTTTCTTT	CASSKQGAGTEAFF
16	.	TRBV30	TRBJ1-6	.	TGTGCCTGGAGTTGGTCCAGACAACTGAATAATTCACCCCTCCACTTT	CAWSWSRQLNNSPLHF
15	.	TRBV5-4	TRBJ1-4	.	TGTGCCAGCAGCACCCCCGGGACTCCTAATGAAAAACTGTTTTTT	CASSTPGTPNEKLFF
14	.	TRBV29-1	TRBJ2-1	.	TGCAGCTTTGGGCTAGATCAGGGAAGGGGTGAGCAGTTCTTC	CSFGLDQGRGEQFF
15	.	TRBV7-2	TRBJ1-2	.	TGTGCCAGCAGACCAACGGGGGGGCGAGTAGGAGGCTACACCTTC	CASRPTGGRVGGYTF
14	.	TRBV7-2	TRBJ1-2	.	TGTGCCAGCAGCTCTCACAGGGACGCCTATGGCTACACCTTC	CASSSHRDAYGYTF
15	TRBD1	TRBV5-4	TRBJ1-6	.	TGTGCCAGCAGCCGCGACAGGGGAAGCTATTCACCCCTCCACTTT	CASSRDRGSYSPLHF
14	.	TRBV6-6	TRBJ1-1	once	TGTGCCAGTGGGAGGGGGGAGGTGAACACTGAAGCTTTCTTT	CASGRGEVNTEAFF
17	TRBD1	TRBV5-5	TRBJ1-1	.	TGTGCCAGCAGCAGGACAGGGGGACGAGGTCCGAACACTGAAGCTTTCTTT	CASSRTGGRGPNTEAFF
13	.	TRBV18	TRBJ1-2	.	TGTGCCAGCTCACCAAGATTCGACGGGGGCTACACCTTC	CASSPRFDGGYTF
15	TRBD1	TRBV7-9	TRBJ1-6	.	TGTGCCAGCACCAAAACCGACAGGGCGAATTCACCCCTCCACTTT	CASTKTDRANSPLHF
15	.	TRBV10-3	TRBJ1-3	.	TGTGCCATCACCCCTGGGGGGGCCACTGGAAACACCATATATTTT	CAITPGGATGNTIYF
15	.	TRBV5-5	TRBJ1-3	.	TGTGCCAGCAGCAGGGGGACGGATTCTGGAAACACCATATATTTT	CASSRGTDSGNTIYF
16	TRBD1	TRBV6-2/TRBV6-3	TRBJ1-1	few	TGTGCCAGCAGTTATCCCTCGGGACAGGTGTCCACTGAAGCTTTCTTT	CASSYPSGQVSTEAFF
16	TRBD2	TRBV9	TRBJ2-1	.	TGTGCCAGCAGCGTAGGGTTAGCGGGGGGCCACAATGAGCAGTTCTTC	CASSVGLAGGHNEQFF
17	TRBD2	TRBV4-2	TRBJ2-2	.	TGTGCCAGCAGCCAAGAGAGGGCCAGCGGGGTTACCGGGGAGCTGTTTTTT	CASSQERASGVTGELFF
15	.	TRBV5-1	TRBJ2-3	.	TGCGCCAGCAGCTCCGCTAGCGTTCTGGGGGATACGCAGTATTTT	CASSSASVLGDTQYF
15	.	TRBV6-5	TRBJ2-7	.	TGTGCCAGCAGTTACTCCCGGGGACTGAACTACGAGCAGTACTTC	CASSYSRGLNYEQYF
14	TRBD1	TRBV7-2	TRBJ2-3	.	TGTGCCAGCAGCCAGACAGGGCCCACAGATACGCAGTATTTT	CASSQTGPTDTQYF
16	.	TRBV19	TRBJ1-2	.	TGTGCCAGTAGTACCGACCTCCAGGCCGCTAACTATGGCTACACCTTC	CASSTDLQAANYGYTF
10	.	TRBV20-1	TRBJ2-7	.	TGCAGTGCGGCGGATTACGAGCAGTACTTC	CSAADYEQYF
14	TRBD2	TRBV4-1	TRBJ2-5	once	TGCGCCAGCAGCCAAGGGCGGGGGGCAGAGACCCAGTACTTC	CASSQGRGAETQYF
16	TRBD2	TRBV5-1	TRBJ2-3	once	TGCGCCAGCAGCTTACAGGGACTAGCGGGAGGGGATACGCAGTATTTT	CASSLQGLAGGDTQYF
16	TRBD1	TRBV13	TRBJ2-3	.	TGTGCCAGCAGCTTAAAACAGAACAGGGGAACAGATACGCAGTATTTT	CASSLKQNRGTDTQYF
13	TRBD1	TRBV6-5	TRBJ2-7	few	TGTGCCAGCACAGACAGGGCCTTGTACGAGCAGTACTTC	CASTDRALYEQYF
15	TRBD1	TRBV10-3	TRBJ1-5	.	TGTGCCATCAGTGAGTCCGGACAGGGTGGGCAGCCCCAGCATTTT	CAISESGQGGQPQHF